The entry below gives a single T cell receptor beta chain sequence along with its context. This sample was included in a study of blood T cell repertoires in COVID-19. Germline CDR1 GTSNPN, CDR2 SVGIG (reference sequence). This CDR3 is built from 14 residues. V was cut by 7 bases and J by 6 bases, with 18 bases left in between. Profiled with immunoSEQ multiplex PCR; TCRdb holds only in-frame clones, not every one. The sample yields 300,000 to 400,000 clones, approximately 86% seen once. Sequencing was done on a sample of PBMCs or T cells enriched from blood (not recorded which). The receptor was derived from a woman aged 40 to 50 with acute COVID-19. The chain carries TRBV30 and TRBJ2-2, with a weak D call TRBD1 (7 bases). The CDR3 loop is CALEVEGAPGELFF. CDR3 nucleotide sequence: TGTGCCTTAGAGGTGGAGGGGGCGCCCGGGGAGCTGTTTTTT. Full variable domain (outside the CDR3, taken from reference TRBV30 and TRBJ2-2): SQTIHQWPATLVQPVGSPLSLECTVEGTSNPNLYWYRQAAGRGLQLLFYSVGIGQISSEVPQNLSASRPQDRQFILSSKKLLLSDSGFYLCALEVEGAPGELFFGEGSRLTVL.